These 17 T cell receptor beta chains were sequenced from one sample in a study of shared clonotypes between healthy human individuals. Terminally differentiated effector memory CD45RA+ cells were left out of the naive CD8 fraction, which was CD45RO-negative and positively selected for CCR7. Repertoires were generated with immunoSEQ multiplex PCR, while TCRdb's copy carries only in-frame clones and drops some. The sample lists about 2 million clones; about 95% were seen once. The material sequenced was naive CD8+ T cells sorted from blood. These receptors were taken from a man aged 18 to 30 in good health.

For the CDR3, the DNA is TGTGCCAGCAGCACTATGCCTACCGACCGGGGCGGGGAGCTGTTTTTT. Its protein is CASSTMPTDRGGELFF. This chain links TRBV6-4 with TRBJ2-2; weak D call: TRBD2 (5 bases). Germline CDR1 is MRHNA and CDR2 is SNTAGT. Trimming left V 6 bases short and J 7 bases short, with 21 bases between. This CDR3 has 16 residues.

V and J are TRBV20-1 and TRBJ2-4; D remains ambiguous. Germline V gene lookup returns CDR1 DFQATT and CDR2 SNEGSKA (reference sequence). Between the trimmed V and J ends, which lost 3 bases and 10 bases, there was a span of 10 bases. The CDR3 loop spans 11 amino acids. CDR3 sequence reads: CSARALGIQYF. The CDR3 DNA reads TGCAGTGCTAGGGCCCTGGGGATTCAGTACTTC.

V usage is TRBV5-4 and J usage is TRBJ2-6; 12 nucleotides line up with TRBD1. J gave up 0 bases and V 4 bases, and 8 bases lay outside the gene matches. This CDR3 has 19 amino acids. From germline, CDR1 is SGHNT and CDR2 YYREEE (reference sequence). CDR3 region: CASSPGTGGVISGANVLTF. The CDR3 DNA sequence: TGTGCCAGCAGCCCGGGGACAGGGGGCGTCATCTCTGGGGCCAACGTCCTGACTTTC.

V is TRBV15 and J is TRBJ2-5; D might be TRBD1 or TRBD2, each matching 5 bases. Trimming removed 3 bases at V and 5 bases at J, with 13 bases between. The CDR3 extends over 14 amino acids. Looked up from germline, CDR1 is LNHNV and CDR2 is YYDKDF (reference sequence). The CDR3 loop is CATSRGVIGETQYF. DNA for the CDR3: TGTGCCACCAGCAGGGGGGTGATAGGGGAGACCCAGTACTTC.

With regard to this clone: Distinct nucleotide sequences in the sample also encode this CDR3. This sequence joins TRBV30 and TRBJ1-6; 8 bases map to TRBD1. This CDR3 region has 15 residues. Trimming took 2 bases from V and 5 from J; bases not matched to a gene: 5. Germline CDR1 reads GTSNPN; CDR2 reads SVGIG (reference sequence). CDR3 residues: CAWSPGQGNNSPLHF. Here the CDR3 DNA reads TGTGCCTGGAGTCCCGGACAGGGAAATAATTCACCCCTCCACTTT.

The gene calls are TRBV7-9 and TRBJ2-7, with 10 bases aligning to TRBD2. Losses at the gene ends were 2 bases for V and 4 bases for J; bases not matched to a gene: 5. The CDR3 is made up of 15 amino acids. Germline CDR1 and CDR2: SEHNR and FQNEAQ (reference sequence). In nucleotides, the CDR3 is TGTGCCAGCAGCTTATCGGCTAGCGGGAGTTACGAGCAGTACTTC. This translates into CASSLSASGSYEQYF.

This rearrangement joins TRBV19 to TRBJ2-1; D might be TRBD1 (6 bases). The CDR3 consists of 17 residues. V was shortened by 6 bases and J by 0 bases, with 18 bases between the two germline ends. CDR1 is LNHDA and CDR2 is SQIVND in the germline V gene (reference sequence). The CDR3 spells CASSYPPQGSSYNEQFF. As DNA, the CDR3 is TGTGCCAGTAGCTACCCCCCCCAGGGGAGCTCCTACAATGAGCAGTTCTTC.

V gene TRBV5-4 combines with J gene TRBJ2-1, with D hard to call. The CDR3 length is 13 residues. Germline V gene lookup returns CDR1 SGHNT and CDR2 YYREEE (reference sequence). Trimming removed 2 bases at V and 5 bases at J, with 8 bases between. CDR3 DNA sequence: TGTGCCAGCAGCTTCCCAGGCAACAATGAGCAGTTCTTC. Translation gives CASSFPGNNEQFF.

The CDR3 DNA reads as TGTGCCAGCAGTAGTCCGGGACAGGGGAGCCCTGAAGCTTTCTTT. It encodes CASSSPGQGSPEAFF. This sequence joins TRBV25-1 and TRBJ1-1; 10 nucleotides agree with TRBD1. The CDR3 totals 15 residues. With 5 bases clipped from V and 6 bases from J, the junction kept 9 bases outside the gene matches. Germline V gene lookup returns CDR1 MGHDK and CDR2 SYGVNS.

The gene calls are TRBV13 and TRBJ2-2, with no clear D. This CDR3 is 12 amino acids long. Germline loops: CDR1 PRHDT, CDR2 FYEKMQ (reference sequence). Trimming stripped 8 bases from V and 2 bases from J, with 6 bases between. CDR3 region: CASESNTGELFF. The CDR3 DNA reads TGTGCCAGCGAATCAAACACCGGGGAGCTGTTTTTT.

CDR3 sequence: CASRPPDRPPWHEQFF. In DNA, the CDR3 is TGTGCCAGCAGGCCCCCGGACAGACCCCCCTGGCATGAGCAGTTCTTC. The chain combines TRBV6-6 with TRBJ2-1; D may be TRBD1 (6 bases). The germline V and J ends were trimmed by 6 bases and 8 bases, with 23 bases remaining between them. The CDR3 length is 16 residues. Germline V lookup: CDR1 MNHNY, CDR2 SVGAGI (reference sequence).

The genes are TRBV19 and TRBJ1-1; the match to TRBD1 covers 7 bases. Germline lookup yields CDR1 LNHDA and CDR2 SQIVND (reference sequence). The CDR3 is 15 amino acids. V was pared by 5 bases and J by 5 bases, with 11 bases of the junction left unmatched. The CDR3 bases are TGTGCCAGTAGTGTATGGACGGGACAGCTAACTGAAGCTTTCTTT. It encodes CASSVWTGQLTEAFF.

The chain links TRBV19 to TRBJ2-7, with D maybe TRBD1 (6 bases). V gave up 5 bases and J gave up 3 bases, with 11 bases separating them. In germline, CDR1 is LNHDA, CDR2 SQIVND (reference sequence). The CDR3 has 13 residues. In nucleotides, the CDR3 is TGTGCCAGTAGTGTGGGACAAAACTACGAGCAGTACTTC. As protein: CASSVGQNYEQYF.

This clone is a singleton in its sample. The rearrangement links TRBV2 to TRBJ2-7; 9 bases map to TRBD1. The CDR3 covers 13 residues. Unmatched junction bases numbered 2, after V lost 5 bases and J lost 3 bases. The germline V gene has CDR1 SNHLY and CDR2 FYNNEI. The DNA of the CDR3 is TGTGCCAGCAGTCAGGGACAGGGCTACGAGCAGTACTTC. Its protein product is CASSQGQGYEQYF.

V is TRBV5-1 and J is TRBJ2-7; 9 nucleotides agree with TRBD1. The V and J ends lost 3 bases and 6 bases, in that order; junction bases with no gene match: 19. The germline V gene encodes CDR1 SGHRS and CDR2 YFSETQ. CDR3 length: 18 residues. In nucleotides, the CDR3 is TGCGCCAGCAGCTCCGTTCCGGGACAGGGCCTGGCCTCGGTCGAGCAGTACTTC. Protein sequence: CASSSVPGQGLASVEQYF.

V gene TRBV6-5 combines with J gene TRBJ2-1, with 10 bases fitting TRBD2. The CDR3 has 15 residues. The germline V gene encodes CDR1 MNHEY and CDR2 SVGAGI. V was clipped by 4 bases and J by 9 bases; unmatched bases: 9. The CDR3 loop reads CASSLLAGSVGEQFF. DNA of the CDR3: TGTGCCAGCAGTTTACTAGCGGGGTCCGTGGGTGAGCAGTTCTTC.

V usage is TRBV29-1 and J usage is TRBJ2-3; 11 bases map to TRBD2. Per the germline V gene, CDR1 is SQVTM and CDR2 is ANQGSEA. The junction had 7 bases not matched to a gene; V was cut back by 5 bases and J by 0 bases. This CDR3 has 16 amino acids. The CDR3 loop is CSVSGTSGTSTDTQYF. The CDR3 DNA reads TGCAGCGTTTCAGGGACTAGCGGAACTAGCACAGATACGCAGTATTTT.